These 30 T cell receptor beta chains were sequenced from one sample in a study of T cells in Graves' hyperthyroidism and ophthalmopathy. TCR beta CDR3 regions were amplified from RNA transcripts. When the TCR CDR3 underwent first-round RT-PCR, the HTBI primer set was used. TCRdb reanalysed the multiplex PCR reads using MiXCR and keeps one entry per CDR3 protein. The table records hundreds of thousands of distinct CDR3 sequences, about 17% of them present only once. The sequenced sample consisted of blood. The origin of the receptors is a woman between 45 and 65 years old with Graves' hyperthyroidism that later progressed to Graves' ophthalmopathy.

The chain carries TRBV29-1 and TRBJ1-5; D is undetermined. The CDR3 runs 15 residues. V lost 2 bases, J lost 4 bases, and 15 bases lay in between. CDR1 SQVTM and CDR2 ANQGSEA come from the germline V gene. CDR3 sequence reads: CSVEISGGINQPQHF. The CDR3 DNA is TGCAGCGTTGAAATTTCGGGCGGGATAAATCAGCCCCAGCATTTT.

At least ten counts were recorded for this clonotype. The chain is built from TRBV7-2 and TRBJ1-1; D possibly corresponds to TRBD1 (6 bases). The V end was cut by 4 bases, the J end by 1 base, with 10 bases between. Germline CDR1 is SGHTA and CDR2 is FQGNSA. This CDR3 has 14 residues. The DNA for the CDR3 is TGTGCCAGCAGCTGGGAAGGGGGGAACACTGAAGCTTTCTTT. The encoded protein is CASSWEGGNTEAFF.

In regard to this clonotype: This may stem from a read error, because a much larger clone lies one nucleotide away. The chain joins TRBV20-1 to TRBJ2-7; either TRBD1 or TRBD2 may fit D (7 bases each). The V end lost 6 bases, the J end lost 2 bases, and 23 bases lay between the germline ends. The CDR3 contains 16 residues. Looked up from germline, CDR1 is DFQATT and CDR2 is SNEGSKA (reference sequence). CDR3 nucleotide sequence: TGCAGTGCCCCGGAGGGAGCGGGACAGAGCCCCTACGAGCAGTACTTC. This sequence encodes CSAPEGAGQSPYEQYF.

This clonotype was seen a handful of times. This chain connects TRBV29-1 to TRBJ1-2, with 11 bases matching TRBD1. The CDR3 is made up of 12 amino acids. V dropped 4 bases and J dropped 7; count of bases not matched to a gene: 2. CDR1 is SQVTM and CDR2 is ANQGSEA in the germline V gene. CDR3 sequence reads: CSVGTGGGGYTF. The CDR3 region has the DNA TGCAGCGTTGGGACAGGGGGCGGTGGCTACACCTTC. Full variable domain (remainder filled in from reference TRBV29-1 and TRBJ1-2): SAVISQKPSRDICQRGTSLTIQCQVDSQVTMMFWYRQQPGQSLTLIATANQGSEATYESGFVIDKFPISRPNLTFSTLTVSNMSPEDSSIYLCSVGTGGGGYTFGSGTRLTVV.

This clonotype has just a few counts. The chain employs TRBV14 and TRBJ1-1; possibly TRBD1 for D (5 bases). Germline CDR1 is SGHDN and CDR2 is FVKESK. The CDR3 runs 14 residues. V lost 0 bases and J 5 bases, leaving 10 bases between the germline ends. This CDR3 is CASSQELEGTEAFF. The CDR3 coding sequence is TGTGCCAGCAGCCAAGAGTTGGAGGGGACTGAAGCTTTCTTT. The full variable domain, its missing parts supplied by reference TRBV14 and TRBJ1-1, is EAGVTQFPSHSVIEKGQTVTLRCDPISGHDNLYWYRRVMGKEIKFLLHFVKESKQDESGMPNNRFLAERTGGTYSTLKVQPAELEDSGVYFCASSQELEGTEAFFGQGTRLTVV.

The sample holds a few counts of this clonotype. A single base separates this from a much larger clone, so it may be a read error. V and J are TRBV7-9 and TRBJ2-5; D ambiguous. Germline-derived CDR1 and CDR2 are SEHNR and FQNEAQ (reference sequence). CDR3 length: 12 residues. V was shortened by 2 bases and J by 4 bases, with 5 bases between the two germline ends. The CDR3 loop is CASSLWLETQYF. The DNA of the CDR3 is TGTGCCAGCAGCTTATGGTTAGAGACCCAGTACTTC.

In this sample, this clonotype turned up a few times. The genes are TRBV3-1 and TRBJ1-4, with D tentatively TRBD1 (5 bases). V lost 3 bases and J lost 8, with 16 bases in between. The CDR3 has 15 residues. Germline V gene lookup returns CDR1 LGHDT and CDR2 YNNKEL (reference sequence). Written as DNA, the CDR3 is TGTGCCAGCAGCCATAACAGGCCCAGGGAGGAAAAACTGTTTTTT. Its translation is CASSHNRPREEKLFF.

In this sample, this clonotype turned up many times. The J gene is TRBJ2-7, the V gene TRBV12-3 or TRBV12-4; D is possibly TRBD1 (7 bases). This CDR3 comprises 15 residues. The V gene lost 5 bases and the J gene lost 5 bases, with 19 bases spanning the gap. In DNA, the CDR3 is TGTGCCAGCAGTCGCCAGGGGGGCCGCGTGGACGAGCAGTACTTC. Protein sequence: CASSRQGGRVDEQYF.

This clonotype came up many times. V is TRBV7-9 and J is TRBJ2-7; D is unclear. From germline, CDR1 is SEHNR and CDR2 FQNEAQ (reference sequence). CDR3 size: 14 residues. The V end was cut by 0 bases, the J end by 2 bases, with 8 bases between. CDR3 sequence reads: CASSLAGYPYEQYF. CDR3 bases: TGTGCCAGCAGCTTAGCAGGATATCCCTACGAGCAGTACTTC.

This clonotype was detected ten times or more. The J gene is TRBJ1-2, the V gene TRBV7-9; D is unclear. Trimming took 1 base from V and 0 from J, leaving 6 bases between them. Germline V CDR1 and CDR2: SEHNR, FQNEAQ (reference sequence). This CDR3 has 14 amino acids. CDR3 region: CASSLVEANYGYTF. CDR3 nucleotide sequence: TGTGCCAGCAGCTTAGTAGAGGCTAACTATGGCTACACCTTC.

The rearrangement uses TRBV11-1 and TRBJ2-3; TRBD2 aligns across 13 bases. CDR1 is SGHAT, CDR2 FQDESV, per germline (reference sequence). V lost 5 bases to trimming and J lost 3 bases; unmatched junction nucleotides: 8. This CDR3 contains 17 residues. CDR3 sequence (DNA): TGTGCCAGCAGCCAGATTACTAGCGGGGGGGCGACAGATACGCAGTATTTT. Translation gives CASSQITSGGATDTQYF. Full variable domain (missing parts from reference TRBV11-1 and TRBJ2-3): EAEVAQSPRYKITEKSQAVAFWCDPISGHATLYWYRQILGQGPELLVQFQDESVVDDSQLPKDRFSAERLKGVDSTLKIQPAELGDSAMYLCASSQITSGGATDTQYFGPGTRLTVL.

This clonotype was observed a handful of times. The chain uses TRBV20-1 and TRBJ1-1; D gene ambiguous. Germline-derived CDR1 and CDR2 are DFQATT and SNEGSKA (reference sequence). The length of the CDR3 is 12 residues. Trimming removed 8 bases from V and 3 bases from J, with 13 bases in between. CDR3 sequence reads: CSSHRGDTEAFF. In DNA form, the CDR3 reads TGCAGTTCCCACCGGGGAGACACTGAAGCTTTCTTT.

This clonotype was counted many times. V is TRBV11-2 and J is TRBJ1-5; tentative D call: TRBD1 (6 bases). The V and J ends lost 3 bases and 6 bases respectively, with 9 bases between them. Germline lookup yields CDR1 SGHAT and CDR2 FQNNGV. The CDR3 runs 13 residues. The DNA for the CDR3 is TGTGCCAGCAGCTTTTCAGGGGTTCAGCCCCAGCATTTT. Its translation is CASSFSGVQPQHF.

This clonotype was picked up many times. V and J are TRBV7-9 and TRBJ2-1, with D perhaps TRBD2 (7 bases). The V gene's germline CDR1 is SEHNR and CDR2 FQNEAQ (reference sequence). The CDR3 runs to 17 residues. Trimming took 6 bases from V and 3 from J, leaving 21 bases between them. Written as DNA, the CDR3 is TGTGCCAGCAGACCCATGGGGGGGGCCAGCCTCTACAATGAGCAGTTCTTC. Its translation is CASRPMGGASLYNEQFF.

This clonotype was observed at least ten times. This chain connects TRBV2 to TRBJ1-1; no reliable D call. CDR1 is SNHLY, CDR2 FYNNEI, per germline. The CDR3 has 13 residues. V was cut by 8 bases and J by 1 base, with 11 bases left in between. CDR3 loop: CASRPDENTEAFF. CDR3 nucleotides: TGTGCCAGCCGCCCGGACGAGAACACTGAAGCTTTCTTT.

This clonotype was found many times. The chain uses TRBV5-1 and TRBJ1-2, with 7 positions matching TRBD1. The CDR3 is made up of 15 amino acids. J gave up 7 bases and V 4 bases, and 13 bases lay outside the gene matches. In germline, CDR1 is SGHRS, CDR2 YFSETQ. In nucleotides, the CDR3 is TGCGCCAGCAGCCCCTCAAAGACAGGGACGTTTGGCTACACCTTC. Residues: CASSPSKTGTFGYTF.

On this clonotype: This may be a read error: a much more frequent sequence differs by one nucleotide. V is TRBV6-2 or TRBV6-3 and J is TRBJ2-6, with D tentatively TRBD2 (5 bases). The germline gives CDR1 MNHEY, CDR2 SVGEGT. V shed 6 bases and J shed 0 bases, with 21 bases lying between them. The CDR3 covers 19 residues. CDR3 nucleotides: TGTGCCAGCAGCATCGCTAAGGGAAGAGGGTACTCTGGGGCCAACGTCCTGACTTTC. Translated: CASSIAKGRGYSGANVLTF.

J is TRBJ2-1 and V is TRBV15, with TRBD2 matching 11 bases. This CDR3 has 16 amino acids. CDR1 is LNHNV and CDR2 is YYDKDF in the germline V gene (reference sequence). V lost 1 base, J lost 4 bases, and 3 bases stayed unmatched. The CDR3 DNA sequence: TGTGCCACCAGCAGAGGATTAGCGGGGGGGTACAATGAGCAGTTCTTC. This gives the protein CATSRGLAGGYNEQFF. Variable domain in full (rest from reference TRBV15 and TRBJ2-1): DAMVIQNPRYQVTQFGKPVTLSCSQTLNHNVMYWYQQKSSQAPKLLFHYYDKDFNNEADTPDNFQSRRPNTSFCFLDIRSPGLGDTAMYLCATSRGLAGGYNEQFFGPGTRLTVL.

This clonotype was counted only a few times. The V gene is TRBV20-1, the J gene TRBJ2-7; 11 bases are a match to TRBD1. The CDR3 has 14 amino acids. Germline V gene sequence: CDR1 DFQATT, CDR2 SNEGSKA (reference sequence). The ends lost 3 bases at V and 4 bases at J; junction bases unmatched: 5. The DNA for the CDR3 is TGCAGTGCTAGCGGGACAGGGGGATTATACGAGCAGTACTTC. Amino acids: CSASGTGGLYEQYF.

This clonotype has a count of ten or more. The chain couples TRBV3-1 to TRBJ2-5; possible D gene TRBD1, 6 bases. This CDR3 is 15 amino acids long. Trimming took 0 bases from V and 5 from J, leaving 13 bases between them. In germline, CDR1 is LGHDT, CDR2 YNNKEL (reference sequence). The CDR3: CASSQDRMGAETQYF. Here the CDR3 DNA reads TGTGCCAGCAGCCAAGATAGGATGGGGGCGGAGACCCAGTACTTC.

Written as DNA, the CDR3 is TGTGCCAGTAGTCCCCAGGATTTCCCCTCCTACGAGCAGTACTTC. It yields the protein CASSPQDFPSYEQYF. The V and J genes are TRBV19 and TRBJ2-7; D not resolved. The germline V gene encodes CDR1 LNHDA and CDR2 SQIVND (reference sequence). The CDR3 has 15 amino acids. The ends were cut back, 5 bases at V and 0 bases at J, with 14 bases in the middle.

This clonotype was seen repeatedly, ten times or more. The chain employs TRBV3-1 and TRBJ1-2, with D perhaps matching TRBD1 (5 bases). The CDR3 has 14 residues. The V gene's germline CDR1 is LGHDT and CDR2 YNNKEL (reference sequence). V was trimmed by 0 bases and J by 5 bases, leaving 10 bases between them. CDR3 DNA: TGTGCCAGCAGCCAAGATCGGGGGGGTTATGGCTACACCTTC. It codes for CASSQDRGGYGYTF.

This clonotype turned up a few times. This chain uses TRBV6-5 with TRBJ2-1; TRBD2 aligns across 13 bases. This CDR3 comprises 19 residues. The V gene end was trimmed by 2 bases and the J gene end by 0 bases; junction bases not matched to a gene: 7. CDR1 is MNHEY, CDR2 SVGAGI, per germline. CDR3 bases: TGTGCCAGCAGTTACCTGACTAGCGGGGGGCCCAGCTCCTACAATGAGCAGTTCTTC. Encoded protein: CASSYLTSGGPSSYNEQFF.

Comment on this clonotype: A much larger clone differs by one base, so this may be a read error. This chain uses TRBV7-3 with TRBJ2-1, with 8 bases lining up with TRBD2. CDR1 and CDR2 from the germline V gene are SGHTA and FQGTGA. The CDR3 totals 15 residues. V trimming: 0 bases; J trimming: 5 bases; junction bases outside the gene matches: 3. CDR3 DNA sequence: TGTGCCAGCAGCTTAACACTAGCGGAAAACAATGAGCAGTTCTTC. Residues: CASSLTLAENNEQFF. Full variable domain (remainder filled in from reference TRBV7-3 and TRBJ2-1): GAGVSQTPSNKVTEKGKYVELRCDPISGHTALYWYRQSLGQGPEFLIYFQGTGAADDSGLPNDRFFAVRPEGSVSTLKIQRTERGDSAVYLCASSLTLAENNEQFFGPGTRLTVL.

This clonotype was counted a few times. The V gene is TRBV10-2, the J gene TRBJ1-2; maybe TRBD1 (5 bases). Deletions cut 0 bases from V and 8 bases from J, with 13 bases between. CDR1 is WSHSY, CDR2 SAAADI, per germline. CDR3 size: 14 residues. CDR3 loop: CASSESSSGGGYTF. CDR3 nucleotide sequence: TGCGCCAGCAGTGAGTCGAGTTCGGGGGGAGGCTACACCTTC.

This sequence joins TRBV10-3 and TRBJ1-1; weak D call: TRBD1 (5 bases). Trimming removed 0 bases from V and 1 base from J, with 6 bases in between. The CDR3 runs 14 residues. Germline V gene lookup returns CDR1 ENHRY and CDR2 SYGVKD. CDR3 amino acids: CAISESGPNTEAFF. CDR3 sequence (DNA): TGTGCCATCAGTGAGTCGGGACCGAACACTGAAGCTTTCTTT.

This chain links TRBV19 with TRBJ1-5, with no clear D. Germline-derived CDR1 and CDR2 are LNHDA and SQIVND (reference sequence). Trimming took 5 bases from V and 7 from J, leaving 15 bases between them. The length of the CDR3 is 14 residues. This CDR3 is CASSSPRLDQPQHF. CDR3 nucleotides: TGTGCCAGTAGTTCCCCCAGGCTGGACCAGCCCCAGCATTTT.

This clonotype was detected only a few times. CDR3 amino acids: CASSRRLAPYTGELFF. The CDR3 DNA follows: TGTGCCAGCAGCCGACGGCTAGCGCCCTACACCGGGGAGCTGTTTTTT. This chain uses TRBV13 with TRBJ2-2; D is perhaps TRBD2 (6 bases). The CDR3 length is 16 residues. In germline, CDR1 is PRHDT, CDR2 FYEKMQ (reference sequence). V shed 5 bases and J shed 3 bases, with 16 bases lying between them.

This clonotype has ten or more counts. The chain recombines TRBV6-1 with TRBJ2-7; D remains ambiguous. Germline CDR1 and CDR2: MNHNS and SASEGT. Trimming stripped 2 bases from V and 0 bases from J, with 8 bases between. The CDR3 has 14 residues. CDR3 amino acids: CASSEQRSSYEQYF. As DNA, the CDR3 is TGTGCCAGCAGTGAACAGAGGAGCTCCTACGAGCAGTACTTC.

This clonotype was counted many times. The rearrangement links TRBV11-2 to TRBJ2-3, with 7 nucleotides matching TRBD2. The CDR3 is 15 amino acids. Germline V lookup: CDR1 SGHAT, CDR2 FQNNGV. Trimming removed 3 bases from V and 0 bases from J; junction bases left unmatched: 3. The CDR3 sequence is CASSFLAASTDTQYF. As DNA, the CDR3 is TGTGCCAGCAGCTTCCTAGCGGCTAGCACAGATACGCAGTATTTT.